Sequencing of this T cell receptor (beta chain) was carried out in a study of shared T cell receptors in the human thymus. This clone was picked up one time. The CDR3 is 12 amino acids. Germline assignment: CDR1 LNHDA and CDR2 SQIVND (reference sequence). The V and J ends lost 8 bases and 6 bases, in that order; junction bases with no gene match: 3. Clones were read by immunoSEQ multiplex PCR, and TCRdb kept only the in-frame ones, dropping some. The table shows over 350,000 clones, with around 93% occurring only once. Sequenced sample: thymocytes. The genes are TRBV19 and TRBJ1-4, with 7 nucleotides matching TRBD1. This TCR came from a human donor. The CDR3 here is CASGGTDEKLFF. CDR3 nucleotides: TGTGCCAGTGGCGGGACAGATGAAAAACTGTTTTTT.